The T cell receptor (beta chain) under discussion was sequenced for a study of beta chain features in type 1 diabetes. Regarding the study as a whole: All four CD4+ subsets of Type 1 diabetes patients contained TCRB CDR3s that were moderately but significantly shorter.

A heparinised blood draw that averaged about 100 mL was obtained once from each donor. This clone was seen only a few times. As yet, its antigen is unknown. Expressed TCRB transcripts were sequenced after all isolated RNA was converted to cDNA. Profiled with immunoSEQ multiplex PCR; TCRdb holds only in-frame clones, not every one. In the table there are around 170,000 clones, approximately 8.7% of which are singletons. This TCR came from a woman aged 25 to 45 with type 1 diabetes. Sequenced material: central memory CD4+ T cells from blood.

The CDR3 here is CSVEDQAGQPQHF. CDR3 DNA: TGCAGCGTTGAAGATCAGGCCGGTCAGCCCCAGCATTTT. The chain couples TRBV29-1 to TRBJ1-5, with D hard to call. V was shortened by 0 bases and J by 6 bases, with 9 bases between the two germline ends. The germline gives CDR1 SQVTM, CDR2 ANQGSEA. The CDR3 covers 13 residues.